The text below deals with one TCR beta chain. The antigen is undetermined. These data originate in a study of cytomegalovirus exposure and HLA in healthy donors. At the level of the study: Under 90% of 350 to 400 genotyped donors fell in the Caucasian-associated ancestry cluster.

Primers: 60 Vbeta forward and 13 Jbeta reverse. The data were produced by immunoSEQ multiplex PCR, yet TCRdb's version contains in-frame clones alone and is incomplete. Seen here are 150,000 to 200,000 clones, about 80% observed once, and the top ten hold about 1%. Study observations and caveats: Some V segments (TRBV6-2 and TRBV6-3 among them) were excluded as indistinguishable.

The CDR3 is 14 residues long. V shed 1 base and J 8 bases; nucleotides not matched to a gene: 8. Looked up from germline, CDR1 is SQVTM and CDR2 is ANQGSEA. The sample was PBMCs. This chain connects TRBV29-1 to TRBJ1-2; 9 positions match TRBD1. The TCR sequence derives from a woman between 40 and 50 years old in good health and CMV-seronegative. CDR3 DNA sequence: TGCAGCGTTGAAGTGCAAGCGGACAGGGGAGGCTACACCTTC. Its protein is CSVEVQADRGGYTF. The complete variable domain, with remaining parts taken from reference TRBV29-1 and TRBJ1-2, reads SAVISQKPSRDICQRGTSLTIQCQVDSQVTMMFWYRQQPGQSLTLIATANQGSEATYESGFVIDKFPISRPNLTFSTLTVSNMSPEDSSIYLCSVEVQADRGGYTFGSGTRLTVV.